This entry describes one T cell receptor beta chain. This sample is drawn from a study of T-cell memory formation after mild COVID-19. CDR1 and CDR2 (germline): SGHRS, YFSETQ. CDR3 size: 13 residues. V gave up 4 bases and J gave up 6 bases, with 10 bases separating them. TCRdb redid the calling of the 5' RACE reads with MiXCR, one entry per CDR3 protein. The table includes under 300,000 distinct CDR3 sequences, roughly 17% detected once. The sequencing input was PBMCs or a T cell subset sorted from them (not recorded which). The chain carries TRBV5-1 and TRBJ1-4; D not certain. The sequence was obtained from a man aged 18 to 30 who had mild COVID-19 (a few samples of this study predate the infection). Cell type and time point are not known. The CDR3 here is CASSPGPHEKLFF. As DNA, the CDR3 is TGCGCCAGCAGCCCTGGACCCCATGAAAAACTGTTTTTT.